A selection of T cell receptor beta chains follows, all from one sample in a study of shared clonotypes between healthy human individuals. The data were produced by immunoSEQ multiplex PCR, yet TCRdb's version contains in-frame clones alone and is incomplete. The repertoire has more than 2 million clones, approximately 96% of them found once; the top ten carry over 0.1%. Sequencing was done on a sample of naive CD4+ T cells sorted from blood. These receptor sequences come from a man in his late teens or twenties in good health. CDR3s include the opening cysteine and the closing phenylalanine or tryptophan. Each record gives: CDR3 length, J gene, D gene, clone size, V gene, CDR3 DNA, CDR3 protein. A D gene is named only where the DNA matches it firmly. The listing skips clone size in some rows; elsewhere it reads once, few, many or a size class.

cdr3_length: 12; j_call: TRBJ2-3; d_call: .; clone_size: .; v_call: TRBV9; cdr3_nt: TGTGCCAGCAGCCGGGACACAGATACGCAGTATTTT; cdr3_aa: CASSRDTDTQYF
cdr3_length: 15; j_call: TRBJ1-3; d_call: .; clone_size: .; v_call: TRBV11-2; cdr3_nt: TGTGCCAGCAGGTTTTGGGGGGCGGCTGGAAACACCATATATTTT; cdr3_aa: CASRFWGAAGNTIYF
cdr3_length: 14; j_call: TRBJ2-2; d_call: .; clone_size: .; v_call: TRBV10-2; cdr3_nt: TGCGCCAGCAGTGAGTTTCAGAACACCGGGGAGCTGTTTTTT; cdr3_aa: CASSEFQNTGELFF
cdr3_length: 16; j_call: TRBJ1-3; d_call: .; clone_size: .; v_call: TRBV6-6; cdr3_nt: TGTGCCAGCAGTTTCACTTCGACAGGAGAAGGGCACACCATATATTTT; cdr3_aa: CASSFTSTGEGHTIYF
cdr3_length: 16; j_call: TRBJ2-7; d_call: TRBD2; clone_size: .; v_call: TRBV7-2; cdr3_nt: TGTGCCAGCAGCTTAACTAGCGGGGACTACTTCTACGAGCAGTACTTC; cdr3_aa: CASSLTSGDYFYEQYF
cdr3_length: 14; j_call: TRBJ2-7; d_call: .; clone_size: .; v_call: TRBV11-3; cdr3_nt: TGTGCCAGCAGCTTAGGGGGATTCGGCTACGAGCAGTACTTC; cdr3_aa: CASSLGGFGYEQYF
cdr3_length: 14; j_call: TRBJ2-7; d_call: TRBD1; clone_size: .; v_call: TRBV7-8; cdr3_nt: TGTGCCAGCAGCTCCCACGGGACAGGGGACGAGCAGTACTTC; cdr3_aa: CASSSHGTGDEQYF
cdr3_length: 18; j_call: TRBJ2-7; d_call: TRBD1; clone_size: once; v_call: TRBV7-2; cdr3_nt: TGTGCCAGCAGCTCAACTACCTTCGGACGGGACAGGGCCTACGAGCAGTACTTC; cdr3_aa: CASSSTTFGRDRAYEQYF
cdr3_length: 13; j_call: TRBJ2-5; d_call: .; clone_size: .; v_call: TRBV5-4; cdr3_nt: TGTGCCAGCAGCTTACCAGGGACGGAGACCCAGTACTTC; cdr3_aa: CASSLPGTETQYF
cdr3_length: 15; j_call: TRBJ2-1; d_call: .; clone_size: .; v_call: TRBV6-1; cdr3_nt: TGTGCCAGCAGGGTGGGACATAGCTCCTACAATGAGCAGTTCTTC; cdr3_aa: CASRVGHSSYNEQFF
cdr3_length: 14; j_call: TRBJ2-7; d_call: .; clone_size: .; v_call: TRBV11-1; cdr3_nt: TGTGCCAGCAGCCGAGGGACCTACACCTACGAGCAGTACTTC; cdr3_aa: CASSRGTYTYEQYF
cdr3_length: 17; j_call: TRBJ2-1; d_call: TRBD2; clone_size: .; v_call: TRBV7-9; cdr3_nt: TGTGCCAGCAGCTTAGGTAGCGGGGGGAGCTCCTACAATGAGCAGTTCTTC; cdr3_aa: CASSLGSGGSSYNEQFF
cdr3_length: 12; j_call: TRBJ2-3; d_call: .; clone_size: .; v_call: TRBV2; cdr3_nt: TGTGCCAGCAGTGTGGCCCCGGATACGCAGTATTTT; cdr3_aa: CASSVAPDTQYF
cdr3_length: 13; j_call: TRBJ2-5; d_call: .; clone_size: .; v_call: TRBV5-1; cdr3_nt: TGCGCCAGCAGCTTCGGGGACAAAGAGACCCAGTACTTC; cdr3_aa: CASSFGDKETQYF
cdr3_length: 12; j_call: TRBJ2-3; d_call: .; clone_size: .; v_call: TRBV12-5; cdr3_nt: TGTGCTAGTGGTTTGGTAGCAGATACGCAGTATTTT; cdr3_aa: CASGLVADTQYF
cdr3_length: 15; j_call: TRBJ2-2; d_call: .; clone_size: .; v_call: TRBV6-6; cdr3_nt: TGTGCCAGCAGTAAGCTGACAGGAGGCACCGGGGAGCTGTTTTTT; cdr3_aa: CASSKLTGGTGELFF
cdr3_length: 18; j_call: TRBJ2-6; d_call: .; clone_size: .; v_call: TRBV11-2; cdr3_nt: TGTGCCAGCAGCTTTTCTGTCAGGGCACCCTCTGGGGCCAACGTCCTGACTTTC; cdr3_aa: CASSFSVRAPSGANVLTF
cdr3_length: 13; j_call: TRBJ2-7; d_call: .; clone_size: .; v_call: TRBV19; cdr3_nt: TGTGCCAGTAGTATAGGAGCATCCTACGAGCAGTACTTC; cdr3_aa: CASSIGASYEQYF
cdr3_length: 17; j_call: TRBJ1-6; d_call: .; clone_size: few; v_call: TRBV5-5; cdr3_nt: TGTGCCAGCAGCTTGGGGCCCTCGGGTTTTCATAATTCACCCCTCCACTTT; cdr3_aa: CASSLGPSGFHNSPLHF
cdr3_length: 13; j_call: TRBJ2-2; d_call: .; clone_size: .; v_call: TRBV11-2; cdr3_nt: TGTGCCAGCAGCTTCACAAACACCGGGGAGCTGTTTTTT; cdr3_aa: CASSFTNTGELFF
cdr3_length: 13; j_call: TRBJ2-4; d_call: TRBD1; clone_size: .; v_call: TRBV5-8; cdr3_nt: TGTGCCAGCAGCTTGGGAGGATCGACAGGGAGGTACTTC; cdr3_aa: CASSLGGSTGRYF
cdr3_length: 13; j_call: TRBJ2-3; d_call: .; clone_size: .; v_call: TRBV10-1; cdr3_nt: TGCGCCAGCAGTGTCCCGGGGACAGATACGCAGTATTTT; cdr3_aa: CASSVPGTDTQYF
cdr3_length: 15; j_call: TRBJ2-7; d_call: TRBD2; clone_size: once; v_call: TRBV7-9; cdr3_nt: TGTGCCAGCAGCTTTTCGGGGGGGAGAGGGTACGAGCAGTACTTC; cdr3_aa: CASSFSGGRGYEQYF
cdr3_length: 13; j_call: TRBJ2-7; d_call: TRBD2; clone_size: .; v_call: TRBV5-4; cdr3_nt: TGTGCCAGCAGCTTGTTTAGCGGGGTCGAGCAGTACTTC; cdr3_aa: CASSLFSGVEQYF
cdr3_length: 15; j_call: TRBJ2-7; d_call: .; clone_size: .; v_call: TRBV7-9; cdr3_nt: TGTGCCAGCAGCTTACTCGAAGTAGGGAGCTACGAGCAGTACTTC; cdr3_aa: CASSLLEVGSYEQYF
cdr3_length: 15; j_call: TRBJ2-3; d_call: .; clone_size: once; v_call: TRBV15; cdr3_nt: TGTGCCACCAGCATAGGGACCCTCCAGGGAGATACGCAGTATTTT; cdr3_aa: CATSIGTLQGDTQYF
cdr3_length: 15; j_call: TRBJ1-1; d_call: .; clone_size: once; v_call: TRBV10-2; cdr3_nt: TGCGCCAGCAGTGAGTCCCCAGGATGGAACACTGAAGCTTTCTTT; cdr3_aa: CASSESPGWNTEAFF
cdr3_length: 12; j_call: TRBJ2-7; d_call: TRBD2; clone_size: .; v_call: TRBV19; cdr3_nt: TGTGCCAGTCATAGCGGGAGTGGTGAGCAGTACTTC; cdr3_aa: CASHSGSGEQYF
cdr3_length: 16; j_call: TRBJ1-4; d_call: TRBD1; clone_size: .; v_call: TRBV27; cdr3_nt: TGTGCCAGCAGTCAATACTCCGGGACAGGGAATGAAAAACTGTTTTTT; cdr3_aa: CASSQYSGTGNEKLFF
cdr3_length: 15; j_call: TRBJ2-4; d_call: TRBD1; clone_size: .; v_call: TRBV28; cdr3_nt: TGTGCCAGCAGTCCACAGGGGCGAGCGCAAAACATTCAGTACTTC; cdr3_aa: CASSPQGRAQNIQYF
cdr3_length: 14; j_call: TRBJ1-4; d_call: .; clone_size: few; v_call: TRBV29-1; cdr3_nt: TGCAGCGTCAAATACCAGGGGACTAATGAAAAACTGTTTTTT; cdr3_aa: CSVKYQGTNEKLFF
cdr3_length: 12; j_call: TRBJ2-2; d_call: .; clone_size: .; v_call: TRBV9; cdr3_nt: TGTGCCAGCAGCGTCCCCACCGGGGAGCTGTTTTTT; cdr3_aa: CASSVPTGELFF
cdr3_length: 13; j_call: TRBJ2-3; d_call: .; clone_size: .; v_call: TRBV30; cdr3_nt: TGTGCCTGGAGTGCAGGGAACACAGATACGCAGTATTTT; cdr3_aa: CAWSAGNTDTQYF
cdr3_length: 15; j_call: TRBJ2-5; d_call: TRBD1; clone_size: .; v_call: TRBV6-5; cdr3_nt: TGTGCCAGCAGTTACCTAGGGACAGTTAAAGAGACCCAGTACTTC; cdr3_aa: CASSYLGTVKETQYF
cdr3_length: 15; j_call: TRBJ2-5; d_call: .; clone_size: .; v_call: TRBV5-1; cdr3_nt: TGCGCCAGCAGCGCCAGGACAGCGATGGGGGAGACCCAGTACTTC; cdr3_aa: CASSARTAMGETQYF
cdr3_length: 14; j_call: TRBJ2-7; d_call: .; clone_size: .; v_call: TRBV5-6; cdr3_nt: TGTGCCAGCAGCTTGGGTACGGGAAACTACGAGCAGTACTTC; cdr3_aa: CASSLGTGNYEQYF
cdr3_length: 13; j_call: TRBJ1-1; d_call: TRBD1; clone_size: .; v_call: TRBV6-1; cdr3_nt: TGTGCCAGCAGTCAAAGACAGGGAACGGCGCTGTTCTTT; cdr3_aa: CASSQRQGTALFF
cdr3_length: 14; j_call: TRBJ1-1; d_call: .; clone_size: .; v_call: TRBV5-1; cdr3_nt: TGCGCCAGCAGCTTGATTGGACAGTACGCTGAAGCTTTCTTT; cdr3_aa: CASSLIGQYAEAFF
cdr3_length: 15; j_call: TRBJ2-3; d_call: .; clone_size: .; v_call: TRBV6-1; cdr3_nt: TGTGCCAGCAGTGAGTCCCGAATTTACACAGATACGCAGTATTTT; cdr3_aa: CASSESRIYTDTQYF
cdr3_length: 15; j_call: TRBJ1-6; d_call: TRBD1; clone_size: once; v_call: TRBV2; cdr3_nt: TGTGCCAGCAGTAGGACAGGGTTGGGGGAGTCACCCCTCCACTTT; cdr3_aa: CASSRTGLGESPLHF
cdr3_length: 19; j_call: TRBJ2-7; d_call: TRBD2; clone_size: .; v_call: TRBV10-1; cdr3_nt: TGCGCCAGCAGTAGGACTAGCGGGGGGCACCTCGAGTTTTGCTACGAGCAGTACTTC; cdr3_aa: CASSRTSGGHLEFCYEQYF
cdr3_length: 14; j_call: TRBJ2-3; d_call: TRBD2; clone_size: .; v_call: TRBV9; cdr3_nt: TGTGCCAGCACCGCTAGCGGGGTAACAGATACGCAGTATTTT; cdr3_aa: CASTASGVTDTQYF
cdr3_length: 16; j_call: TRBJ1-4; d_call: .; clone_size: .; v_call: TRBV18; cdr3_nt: TGTGCCAGCTCACGGGAGAGGTCTTCAACTAATGAAAAACTGTTTTTT; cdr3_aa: CASSRERSSTNEKLFF
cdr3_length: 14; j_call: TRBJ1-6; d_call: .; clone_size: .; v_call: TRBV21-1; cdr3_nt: TGTGCCAGCAGCAAAGCGGGACAGGGGGCACCCCTCCACTTT; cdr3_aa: CASSKAGQGAPLHF
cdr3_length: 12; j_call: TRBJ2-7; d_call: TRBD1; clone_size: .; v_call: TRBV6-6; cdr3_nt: TGTGCCAGCGGGACAGGGACCTACGAGCAGTACTTC; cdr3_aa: CASGTGTYEQYF
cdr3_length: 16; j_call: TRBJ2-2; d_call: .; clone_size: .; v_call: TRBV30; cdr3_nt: TGTGCCTGGAGTTTCGCGGCCCTAGGGGTTACCGGGGAGCTGTTTTTT; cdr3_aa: CAWSFAALGVTGELFF
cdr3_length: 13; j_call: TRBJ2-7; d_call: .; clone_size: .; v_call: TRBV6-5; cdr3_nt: TGTGCCAGCAGGTCTTCGGACATATACGAGCAGTACTTC; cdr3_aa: CASRSSDIYEQYF